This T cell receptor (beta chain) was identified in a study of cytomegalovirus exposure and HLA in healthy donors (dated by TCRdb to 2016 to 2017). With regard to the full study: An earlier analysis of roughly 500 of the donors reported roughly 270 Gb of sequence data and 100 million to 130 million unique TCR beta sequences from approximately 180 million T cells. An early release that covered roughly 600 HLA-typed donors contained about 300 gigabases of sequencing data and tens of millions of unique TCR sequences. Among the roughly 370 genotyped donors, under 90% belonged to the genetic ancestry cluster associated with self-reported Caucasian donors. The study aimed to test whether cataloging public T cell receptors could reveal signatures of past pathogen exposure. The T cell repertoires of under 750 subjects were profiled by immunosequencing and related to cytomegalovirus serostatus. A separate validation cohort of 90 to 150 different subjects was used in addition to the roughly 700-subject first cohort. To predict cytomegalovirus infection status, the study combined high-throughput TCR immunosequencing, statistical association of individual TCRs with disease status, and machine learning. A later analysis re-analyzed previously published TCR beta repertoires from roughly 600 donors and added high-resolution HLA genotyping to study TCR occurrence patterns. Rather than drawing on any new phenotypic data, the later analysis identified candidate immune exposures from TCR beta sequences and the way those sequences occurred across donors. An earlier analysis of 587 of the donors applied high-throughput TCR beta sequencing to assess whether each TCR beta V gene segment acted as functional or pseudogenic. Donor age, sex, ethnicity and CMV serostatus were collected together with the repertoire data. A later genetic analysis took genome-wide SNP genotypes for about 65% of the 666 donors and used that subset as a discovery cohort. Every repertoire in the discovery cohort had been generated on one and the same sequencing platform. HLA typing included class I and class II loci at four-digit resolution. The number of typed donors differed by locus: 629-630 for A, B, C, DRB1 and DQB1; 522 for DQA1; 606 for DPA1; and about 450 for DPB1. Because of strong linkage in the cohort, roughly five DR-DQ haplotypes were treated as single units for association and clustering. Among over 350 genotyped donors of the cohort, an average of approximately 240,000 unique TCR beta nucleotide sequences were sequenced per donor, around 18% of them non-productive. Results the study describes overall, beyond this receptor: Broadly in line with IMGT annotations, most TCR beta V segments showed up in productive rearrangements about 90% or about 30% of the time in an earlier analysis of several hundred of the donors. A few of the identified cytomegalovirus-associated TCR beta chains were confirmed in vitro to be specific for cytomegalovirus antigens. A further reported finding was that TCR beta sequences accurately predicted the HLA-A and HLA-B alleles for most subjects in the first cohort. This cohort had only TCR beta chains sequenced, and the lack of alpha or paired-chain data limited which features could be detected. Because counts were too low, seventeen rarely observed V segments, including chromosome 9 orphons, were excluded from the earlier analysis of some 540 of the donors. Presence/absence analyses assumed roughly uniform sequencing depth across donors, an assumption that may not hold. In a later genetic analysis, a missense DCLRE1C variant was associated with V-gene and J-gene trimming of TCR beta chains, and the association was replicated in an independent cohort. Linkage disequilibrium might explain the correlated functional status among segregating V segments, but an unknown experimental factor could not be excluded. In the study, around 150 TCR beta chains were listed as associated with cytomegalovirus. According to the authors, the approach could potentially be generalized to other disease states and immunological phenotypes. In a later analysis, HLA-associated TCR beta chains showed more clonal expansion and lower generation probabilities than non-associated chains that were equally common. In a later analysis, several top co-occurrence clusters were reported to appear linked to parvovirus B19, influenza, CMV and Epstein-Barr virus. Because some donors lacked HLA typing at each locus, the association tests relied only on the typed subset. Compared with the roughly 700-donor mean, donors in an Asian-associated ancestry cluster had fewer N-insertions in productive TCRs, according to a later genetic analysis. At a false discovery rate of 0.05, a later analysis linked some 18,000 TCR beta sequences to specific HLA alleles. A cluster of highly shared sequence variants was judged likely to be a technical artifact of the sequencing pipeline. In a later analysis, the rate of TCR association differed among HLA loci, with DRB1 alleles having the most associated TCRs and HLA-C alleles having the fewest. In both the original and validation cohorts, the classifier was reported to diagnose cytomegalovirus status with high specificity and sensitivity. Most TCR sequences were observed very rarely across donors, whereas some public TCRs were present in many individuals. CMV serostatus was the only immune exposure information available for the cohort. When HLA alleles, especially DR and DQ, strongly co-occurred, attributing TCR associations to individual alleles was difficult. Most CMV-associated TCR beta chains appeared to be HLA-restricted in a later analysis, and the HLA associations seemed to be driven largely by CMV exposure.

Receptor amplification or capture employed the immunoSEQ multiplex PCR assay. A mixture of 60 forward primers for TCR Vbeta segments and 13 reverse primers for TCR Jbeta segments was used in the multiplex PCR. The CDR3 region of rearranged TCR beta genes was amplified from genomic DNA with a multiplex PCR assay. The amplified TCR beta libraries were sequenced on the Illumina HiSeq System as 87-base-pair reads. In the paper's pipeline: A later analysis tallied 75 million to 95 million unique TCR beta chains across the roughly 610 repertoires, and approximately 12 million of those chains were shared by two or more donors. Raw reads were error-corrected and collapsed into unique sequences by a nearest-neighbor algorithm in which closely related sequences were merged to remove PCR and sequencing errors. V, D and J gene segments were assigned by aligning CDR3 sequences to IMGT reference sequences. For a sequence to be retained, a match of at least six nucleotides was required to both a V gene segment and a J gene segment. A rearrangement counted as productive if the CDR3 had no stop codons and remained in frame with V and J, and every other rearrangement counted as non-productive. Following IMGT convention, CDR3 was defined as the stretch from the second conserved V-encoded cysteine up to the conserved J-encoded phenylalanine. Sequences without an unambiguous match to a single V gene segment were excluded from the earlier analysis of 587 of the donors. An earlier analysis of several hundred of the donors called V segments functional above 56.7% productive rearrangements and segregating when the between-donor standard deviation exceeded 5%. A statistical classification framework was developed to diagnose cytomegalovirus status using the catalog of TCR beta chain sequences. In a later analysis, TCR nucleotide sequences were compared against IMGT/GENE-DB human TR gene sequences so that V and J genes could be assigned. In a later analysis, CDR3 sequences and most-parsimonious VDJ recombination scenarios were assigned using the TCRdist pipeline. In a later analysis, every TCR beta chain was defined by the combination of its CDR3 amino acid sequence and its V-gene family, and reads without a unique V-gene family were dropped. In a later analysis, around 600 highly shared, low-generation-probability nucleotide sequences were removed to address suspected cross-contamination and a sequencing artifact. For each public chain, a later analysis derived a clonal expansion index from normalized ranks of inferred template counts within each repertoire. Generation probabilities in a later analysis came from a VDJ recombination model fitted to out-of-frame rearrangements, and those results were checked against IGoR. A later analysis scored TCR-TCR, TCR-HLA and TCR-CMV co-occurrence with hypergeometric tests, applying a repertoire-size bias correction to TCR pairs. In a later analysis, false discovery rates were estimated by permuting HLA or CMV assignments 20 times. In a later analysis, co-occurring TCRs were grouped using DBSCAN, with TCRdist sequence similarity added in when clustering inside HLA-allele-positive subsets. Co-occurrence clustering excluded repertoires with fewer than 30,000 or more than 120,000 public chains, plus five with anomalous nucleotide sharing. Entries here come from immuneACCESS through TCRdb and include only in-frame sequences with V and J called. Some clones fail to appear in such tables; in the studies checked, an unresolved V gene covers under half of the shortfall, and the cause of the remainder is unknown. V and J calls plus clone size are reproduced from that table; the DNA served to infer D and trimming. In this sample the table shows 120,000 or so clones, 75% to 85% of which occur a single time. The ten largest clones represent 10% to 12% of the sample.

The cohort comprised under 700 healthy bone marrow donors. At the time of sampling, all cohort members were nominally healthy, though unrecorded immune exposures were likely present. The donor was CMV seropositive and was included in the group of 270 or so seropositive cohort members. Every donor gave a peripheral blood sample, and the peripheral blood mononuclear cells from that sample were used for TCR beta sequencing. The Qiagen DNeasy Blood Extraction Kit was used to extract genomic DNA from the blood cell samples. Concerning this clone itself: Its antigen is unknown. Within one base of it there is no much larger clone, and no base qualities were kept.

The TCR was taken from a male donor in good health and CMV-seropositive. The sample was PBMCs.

The nucleotide sequence is TGTGCCACCAGCTTAAGGACTAGCGGGAGCACAGATACGCAGTATTTT. Its protein is CATSLRTSGSTDTQYF. The V gene is TRBV15 and the J gene is TRBJ2-3; 11 bases in the middle match TRBD2. Trimming accounts for 5 bases at V and 0 bases at J, while the number of junction bases matched to no gene is 4. Taken from the germline V gene (reference sequence), the CDR1 and CDR2 loops are LNHNV and YYDKDF. The CDR3 runs 16 residues from the cysteine to the phenylalanine. Of the read, only the CDR3 DNA is kept; its 48 bases are in frame from base 1.